This T cell receptor beta chain was captured in a study of response to subunit inactivated influenza vaccine. This clonotype showed up just a few times. Its target is not known. Findings and caveats of the study: Few new T cells, the authors suggested, are recruited by each seasonal influenza vaccination.

TCRdb re-analysed the RT-PCR reads in MiXCR, keeping a single row per CDR3 protein. The repertoire consists of hundreds of thousands of distinct CDR3 sequences, with approximately 14% occurring once and the leading ten covering about 9.9%. V gave up 8 bases and J gave up 1 base; unmatched junction bases: 4. This CDR3 comprises 15 residues. The germline V gene has CDR1 MNHNS and CDR2 SASEGT. The sequencing used PBMCs from blood, collected about 11 days after vaccination. The clonotype was recovered from a man aged 45-65 years who received an inactivated influenza vaccine. V usage is TRBV6-1 and J usage is TRBJ2-2; TRBD2 aligns across 10 bases. In DNA, the CDR3 is TGTGCCAGCGGTGTAGCGGGAGGGAACACCGGGGAGCTGTTTTTT. Its translation is CASGVAGGNTGELFF.